This T cell receptor (beta chain) was retrieved from a study of Ad26.COV2.S vaccination and SARS-CoV-2 variants. V was pared by 7 bases and J by 1 base, with 8 bases between. The CDR3 length is 14 residues. Looked up from germline, CDR1 is MNHEY and CDR2 is SVGAGI. Regarding the study as a whole: From the TCR breadth and depth analyses, total T cell responses may have been underestimated.

The protocol was immunoSEQ multiplex PCR, while the TCRdb copy is restricted to in-frame clones and leaves out a portion. The data contain 300,000 to 450,000 clones, around 84% of them singletons. This clone has a handful of counts. The target antigen is unknown. The sample's treatment: approximately 18 received Ad26.COV2.S at low or high dose, single or two shots; several received placebo; per-sample allocation not given. After the first vaccine or placebo injection, samples were drawn on day 63. The sequencing here drew on peripheral blood, taken in a trial of Ad26.COV2.S vaccine versus placebo. The V gene is TRBV6-5, the J gene TRBJ1-6; no clear D. The receptor was derived from a person between 18 and 65 years old who received the Ad26.COV2.S COVID-19 vaccine or a placebo. The CDR3 nucleotides are TGTGCCAGCAACCCTTCGTCCTATAATTCACCCCTCCACTTT. Protein product: CASNPSSYNSPLHF.